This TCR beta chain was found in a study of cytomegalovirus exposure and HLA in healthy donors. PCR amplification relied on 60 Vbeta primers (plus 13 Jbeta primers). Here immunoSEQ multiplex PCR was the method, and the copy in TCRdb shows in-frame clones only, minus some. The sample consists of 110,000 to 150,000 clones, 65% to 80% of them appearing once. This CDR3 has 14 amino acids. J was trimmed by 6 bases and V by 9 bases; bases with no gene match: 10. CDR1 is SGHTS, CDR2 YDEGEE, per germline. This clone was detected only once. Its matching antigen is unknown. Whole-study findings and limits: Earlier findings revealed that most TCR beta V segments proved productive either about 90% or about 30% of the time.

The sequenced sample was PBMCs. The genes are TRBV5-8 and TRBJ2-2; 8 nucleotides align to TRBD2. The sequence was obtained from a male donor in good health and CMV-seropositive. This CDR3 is CATLAGFIAGELFF. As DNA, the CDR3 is TGTGCCACCTTAGCGGGATTTATAGCCGGGGAGCTGTTTTTT. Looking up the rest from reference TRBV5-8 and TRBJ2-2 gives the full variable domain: EAGVTQSPTHLIKTRGQQATLRCSPISGHTSVYWYQQALGLGLQFLLWYDEGEERNRGNFPPRFSGRQFPNYSSELNVNALELEDSALYLCATLAGFIAGELFFGEGSRLTVL.